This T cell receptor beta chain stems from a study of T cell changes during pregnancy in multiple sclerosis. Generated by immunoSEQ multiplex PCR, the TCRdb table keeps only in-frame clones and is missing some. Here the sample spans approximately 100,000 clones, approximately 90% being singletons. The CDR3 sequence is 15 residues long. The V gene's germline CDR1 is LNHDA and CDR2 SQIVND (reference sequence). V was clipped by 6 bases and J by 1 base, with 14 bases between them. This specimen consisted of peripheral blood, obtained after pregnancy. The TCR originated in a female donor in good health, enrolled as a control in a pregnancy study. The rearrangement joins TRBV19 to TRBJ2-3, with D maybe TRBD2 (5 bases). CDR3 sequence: CASSYTGYGTDTQYF. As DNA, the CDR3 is TGTGCCAGTAGCTACACGGGATATGGCACAGATACGCAGTATTTT.